This T cell receptor (beta chain) emerged from a study of blood T cell repertoires in COVID-19. Study context: The United States, Italy and Spain were the sources of the acute and convalescent COVID-19 samples. From T cells, B-cell-depleted T cells, or PBMCs came the material, which was cDNA or gDNA.

This CDR3 region has 14 residues. The J segment lost 7 bases and the V segment lost 4 bases, leaving 4 bases of the junction unmatched. Germline V gene lookup returns CDR1 LGHNA and CDR2 YSLEER. The Seattle patients joined while their infection was active and were tracked longitudinally afterward. Original handling: Nucleated cell counts were estimated from reference gene primer amplification. The method was immunoSEQ multiplex PCR; TCRdb's version includes in-frame clones alone and lacks a portion of them. V, J and clone size derive from that table, while D and trimming were established from the DNA sequence. The sample yields tens of thousands of clones, around 90% seen once.

Material: peripheral blood. The TCR sequence derives from a man aged 45-65 years with COVID-19, enrolled during active disease. The chain carries TRBV4-3 and TRBJ1-6; 7 bases agree with TRBD1. The DNA of the CDR3 is TGCGCCAGCAGCCGGGACAGCCTCAATTCACCCCTCCACTTT. This encodes CASSRDSLNSPLHF.